This T cell receptor (beta chain) appears in the sequencing data of a study of blood T cells in healthy people across ages. Study findings and constraints: Strongly correlated with naive T cell percentage was TCR beta diversity. Getting older went along with TCR beta diversity per million T cells dropping roughly linearly.

The study isolated at least 6 million PBMCs from each sample. Trimming took off 5 bases at V and 13 bases at J, with 24 bases between the two ends. Germline V gene lookup returns CDR1 SGHTA and CDR2 FQGNSA. This CDR3 is built from 15 residues. A second PCR, run for 7 to 11 cycles, used a sample-barcoded 5' primer plus a J-beta primer mix. There were at least 2.5 million CDR3-containing paired-end reads obtained from each sample. TCRdb fed the 5' RACE reads into MiXCR, producing one record per CDR3 protein. Of 1.5 million to 2 million distinct CDR3 sequences listed, roughly 27% are singletons. Turning to this clonotype: Its antigen is unknown.

The sequenced sample was blood. The genes are TRBV7-2 and TRBJ2-4, with TRBD1 as a possible D gene (5 bases). The origin of this receptor is a woman in her twenties or thirties in good health. CDR3 region: CASSTVTGTYNEQYF. CDR3 in DNA: TGTGCCAGCAGCACCGTTACAGGCACCTACAATGAGCAGTACTTC. The full variable domain, completed using reference TRBV7-2 and TRBJ2-4, is GAGVSQSPSNKVTEKGKDVELRCDPISGHTALYWYRQSLGQGLEFLIYFQGNSAPDKSGLPSDRFSAERTGGSVSTLTIQRTQQEDSAVYLCASSTVTGTYNEQYFGAGTRLSVL.